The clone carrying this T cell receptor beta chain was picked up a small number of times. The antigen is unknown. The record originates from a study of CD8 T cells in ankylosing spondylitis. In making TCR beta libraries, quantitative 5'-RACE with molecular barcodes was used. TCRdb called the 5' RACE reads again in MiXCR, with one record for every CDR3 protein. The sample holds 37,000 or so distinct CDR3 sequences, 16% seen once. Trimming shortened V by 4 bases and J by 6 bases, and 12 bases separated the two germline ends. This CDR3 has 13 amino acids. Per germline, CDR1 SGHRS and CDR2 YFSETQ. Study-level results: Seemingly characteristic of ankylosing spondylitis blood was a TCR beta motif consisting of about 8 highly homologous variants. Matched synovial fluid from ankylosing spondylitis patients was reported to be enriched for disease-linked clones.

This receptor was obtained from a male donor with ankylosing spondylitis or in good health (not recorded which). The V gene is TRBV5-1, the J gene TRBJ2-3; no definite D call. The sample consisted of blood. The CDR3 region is CASSPLRTDTQYF. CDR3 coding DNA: TGCGCCAGCAGCCCCCTCCGGACGGATACGCAGTATTTT.